The entry below gives a single TCR beta chain sequence along with its context. By its share of the sample, this clonotype is medium-sized (0.01 to 0.1%). Its cognate antigen has yet to be identified. No much larger clonotype is one base removed from it; base qualities were not supplied. CDR1 and CDR2 are read off the germline V gene as MNHNS and SASEGT. Taken from cysteine to phenylalanine, the CDR3 has 15 residues. Only the CDR3 portion is preserved as DNA: 45 bases, with reading frame beginning at the first base. A distance of 12 bases separates the germline ends of V and J, which lose 4 bases and 0 bases respectively. This specimen comes from a study of spatial heterogeneity in lung cancer (dated by TCRdb to between 2018 and 2021). Looking at the study overall: Beta-chain transcripts were consistently detected in greater numbers than alpha-chain transcripts, which likely reflects a higher abundance of beta-chain transcripts. TCR transcript counts in tumor regions correlated strongly with a T cell transcriptional module score from matched bulk RNA-seq. In the raw uncorrected reads, each unique combination of TCR and UMI appeared more than ten times on average. The study quantitatively compared TCR alpha and beta repertoires across multiple tumor regions, matched nontumor lung and blood in non-small cell lung cancer. TCR repertoire features were related to nonsynonymous mutation counts determined by whole-exome sequencing of tumor tissue. Both alpha and beta chains were TCR-sequenced in samples taken at surgery, namely 220 tumor regions, around 70 matched nontumor lung samples and approximately 51 PBMC samples. Study-level results and caveats: TCR-seq was estimated to cover only around 6.4% of tumor T cells for alpha chains and roughly 12% for beta chains. The tumor nonsynonymous mutation count correlated with the number of expanded alpha and beta TCRs within the tumor. Confirming at a functional level the hypothesis that regional TCRs recognize regional mutations was considered to require additional single-cell paired TCR alpha and beta sequencing. Counts of ubiquitous and regional expanded TCRs were found to correlate with counts of ubiquitous and regional nonsynonymous mutations, respectively.

Receptor amplification or capture employed 5' RACE. TCRdb lists the instrument as NextSeq 500. To allow correction of PCR and sequencing errors, the TCR library protocol tagged every TCR cDNA molecule with a unique molecular identifier. Regarding the original processing steps: Decombinator tools were used for TCR identification, UMI-based error correction and CDR3 extraction. TCRs above a frequency of 2 per 1,000, corresponding to the top 1% of the tumor frequency distribution, were defined as expanded. Expanded tumor TCRs were classed as regional if statistically deemed absent (corrected P<0.05) from at least one tumor region, otherwise ubiquitous. Rényi diversity was computed with the R vegan package after subsampling each repertoire 100 times to 5,000 TCRs. CDR3 similarity networks were constructed using string-kernel similarity of amino acid triplets, with links drawn between CDR3s whose pairwise similarity was above 0.82. TCRdb reworked the public reads: Q25 trimming with fastp, MiXCR clone assembly, productive beta chains retained. Every entry covers one CDR3 protein and lists the most common genes and DNA from its rows. V and J calls and clone size were set by TCRdb, not the authors. Here the sample has some 7,700 distinct CDR3 sequences; approximately 10% occur a single time. The ten largest clones add up to 8% to 10% of the sample.

The time point label here, explained by the study, means: sample taken at primary tumor resection. Donors were about 70 patients with early-stage, untreated non-small cell lung cancer from the lung TRACERx cohort. Without any cell sorting, TCR sequencing was performed on whole RNA extracted either from tumor and nontumor lung tissue or from cryopreserved PBMC samples. Only patients for whom sufficient RNA was available from at least two tumor regions were selected for TCR sequencing. Tumor and adjacent nontumor lung specimens were reviewed by a lung pathologist before selection. The input for sequencing was lung tumor tissue, taken at surgery. This TCR came from a male donor with early-stage non-small cell lung cancer. The V and J genes are TRBV6-1 and TRBJ1-1; TRBD1 is a weak D gene call, 5 bases matching. CDR3 protein: CASSAPQAVNTEAFF. In nucleotides, the sequence is TGTGCCAGCAGTGCCCCACAGGCGGTGAACACTGAAGCTTTCTTT.